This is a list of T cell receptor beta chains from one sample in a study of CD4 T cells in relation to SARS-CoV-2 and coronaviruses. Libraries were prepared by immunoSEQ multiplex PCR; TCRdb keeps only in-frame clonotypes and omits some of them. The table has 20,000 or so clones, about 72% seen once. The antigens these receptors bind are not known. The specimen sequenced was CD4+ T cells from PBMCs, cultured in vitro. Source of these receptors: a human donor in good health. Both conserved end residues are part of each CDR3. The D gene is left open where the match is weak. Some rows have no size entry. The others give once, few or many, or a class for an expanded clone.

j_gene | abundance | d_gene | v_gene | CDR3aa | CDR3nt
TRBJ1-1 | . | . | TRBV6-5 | CAVGVQGTEAFF | TGTGCGGTTGGGGTCCAGGGCACTGAAGCTTTCTTT
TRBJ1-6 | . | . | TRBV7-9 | CASSLEGRPNSPLHF | TGTGCCAGCAGCTTAGAGGGACGGCCTAATTCACCCCTCCACTTT
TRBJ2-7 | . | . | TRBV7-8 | CASSPANRRLVEQYF | TGTGCCAGCAGCCCAGCGAATCGGCGGTTGGTCGAGCAGTACTTC
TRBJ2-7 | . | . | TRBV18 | CASSPYSYEQYF | TGTGCCAGCTCACCCTACTCCTACGAGCAGTACTTC
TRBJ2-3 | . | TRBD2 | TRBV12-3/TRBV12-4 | CASSLAGENTQYF | TGTGCCAGCAGTCTAGCGGGAGAGAACACGCAGTATTTT
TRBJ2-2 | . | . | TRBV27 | CASSLNGGGRELFF | TGTGCCAGCAGTTTAAATGGAGGGGGTCGGGAGCTGTTTTTT
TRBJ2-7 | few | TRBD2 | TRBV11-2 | CASSPKIASGAYEQYF | TGTGCCAGCAGCCCCAAAATAGCTAGCGGCGCCTACGAGCAGTACTTC
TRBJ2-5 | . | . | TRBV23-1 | CASSQGTPQETQYF | TGCGCCAGCAGTCAAGGGACCCCCCAAGAGACCCAGTACTTC
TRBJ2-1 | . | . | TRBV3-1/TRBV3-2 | CASSQSRSNEQFF | TGTGCCAGCAGTCAATCTAGGTCCAATGAGCAGTTCTTC
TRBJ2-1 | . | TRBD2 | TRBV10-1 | CASSESIRAGAYNEQFF | TGCGCCAGCAGTGAGTCAATTAGAGCGGGAGCCTACAATGAGCAGTTCTTC
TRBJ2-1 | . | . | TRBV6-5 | CASARDGHNEQFF | TGTGCCAGCGCACGGGACGGTCACAATGAGCAGTTCTTC
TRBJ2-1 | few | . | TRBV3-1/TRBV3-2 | CASSHLQNNEQFF | TGTGCCAGCAGCCATCTACAGAACAATGAGCAGTTCTTC
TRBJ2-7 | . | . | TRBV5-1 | CASSLERSSYEQYF | TGCGCCAGCAGCTTGGAAAGGAGCTCCTACGAGCAGTACTTC
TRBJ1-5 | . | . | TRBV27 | CASSPRDGQEPQHF | TGTGCCAGCAGTCCACGGGACGGCCAGGAGCCCCAGCATTTT